One sample yielded the 5 T cell receptor beta chains listed below, sequenced in a study of beta chain features in type 1 diabetes. Every isolated RNA sample was fully reverse transcribed, so sequencing captured expressed TCRB transcripts. The assay was immunoSEQ multiplex PCR, and TCRdb's table has in-frame clones only and misses some. The sample records about 140,000 clones, about 10% being singletons. Sequenced input: naive CD4+ T cells from blood. The source of these receptors is a man between 18 and 35 years old in good health.

This clone was seen only a few times. The chain recombines TRBV2 with TRBJ2-2, with D possibly matching TRBD2 (7 bases). CDR1 SNHLY and CDR2 FYNNEI come from the germline V gene. This CDR3 has 20 residues. The germline V and J ends were trimmed by 5 bases and 4 bases, with 29 bases remaining between them. CDR3: CASSRWGGGLSPVVTGELFF. CDR3 DNA sequence: TGTGCCAGCAGTCGGTGGGGCGGGGGCCTCTCACCGGTGGTCACCGGGGAGCTGTTTTTT. Variable domain in full (rest from reference TRBV2 and TRBJ2-2): EPEVTQTPSHQVTQMGQEVILRCVPISNHLYFYWYRQILGQKVEFLVSFYNNEISEKSEIFDDQFSVERPDGSNFTLKIRSTKLEDSAMYFCASSRWGGGLSPVVTGELFFGEGSRLTVL.

The table lists this clone with a few counts. Here the CDR3 DNA reads TGTGCCAGCAGCTTGGACCTACAGGGTTGGGTTGGCTACACCTTC. It is translated as CASSLDLQGWVGYTF. The chain joins TRBV5-4 to TRBJ1-2; the D gene is possibly TRBD1 (6 bases). Germline loops: CDR1 SGHNT, CDR2 YYREEE (reference sequence). V dropped 0 bases and J dropped 7 bases, with 16 bases sitting between them. This CDR3 has 15 residues. Full variable domain (outside the CDR3, taken from reference TRBV5-4 and TRBJ1-2): ETGVTQSPTHLIKTRGQQVTLRCSSQSGHNTVSWYQQALGQGPQFIFQYYREEENGRGNFPPRFSGLQFPNYSSELNVNALELDDSALYLCASSLDLQGWVGYTFGSGTRLTVV.

The sample holds a few counts of this clone. This sequence joins TRBV9 and TRBJ2-3, with D possibly TRBD1 on 5 matching bases. V was trimmed by 4 bases and J by 1 base, leaving 10 bases between them. The CDR3 runs to 14 residues. CDR1 is SGDLS and CDR2 is YYNGEE in the germline V gene. The CDR3 region has the DNA TGTGCCAGCAGCCCTTGGGGCCGCACAGATACGCAGTATTTT. This codes for CASSPWGRTDTQYF. Full variable domain (missing parts from reference TRBV9 and TRBJ2-3): DSGVTQTPKHLITATGQRVTLRCSPRSGDLSVYWYQQSLDQGLQFLIQYYNGEERAKGNILERFSAQQFPDLHSELNLSSLELGDSALYFCASSPWGRTDTQYFGPGTRLTVL.

This clone turned up a few times. V gene TRBV5-6 combines with J gene TRBJ2-7; 8 bases match TRBD1. Germline V gene data show CDR1 as SGHDT and CDR2 as YYEEEE. The CDR3 has 14 amino acids. V shed 3 bases and J 4 bases; nucleotides not matched to a gene: 6. CDR3 sequence (DNA): TGTGCCAGCAGCTCGACAGGGGAAGTGTACGAGCAGTACTTC. It yields the protein CASSSTGEVYEQYF.

The V and J genes are TRBV2 and TRBJ2-7, with 11 nucleotides matching TRBD1. CDR3 length: 14 residues. CDR1 SNHLY and CDR2 FYNNEI come from the germline V gene. The ends lost 7 bases at V and 4 bases at J; junction bases unmatched: 6. The DNA for the CDR3 is TGTGCCAGCAATGAGGACAGGGGGCTTTACGAGCAGTACTTC. Residues: CASNEDRGLYEQYF.